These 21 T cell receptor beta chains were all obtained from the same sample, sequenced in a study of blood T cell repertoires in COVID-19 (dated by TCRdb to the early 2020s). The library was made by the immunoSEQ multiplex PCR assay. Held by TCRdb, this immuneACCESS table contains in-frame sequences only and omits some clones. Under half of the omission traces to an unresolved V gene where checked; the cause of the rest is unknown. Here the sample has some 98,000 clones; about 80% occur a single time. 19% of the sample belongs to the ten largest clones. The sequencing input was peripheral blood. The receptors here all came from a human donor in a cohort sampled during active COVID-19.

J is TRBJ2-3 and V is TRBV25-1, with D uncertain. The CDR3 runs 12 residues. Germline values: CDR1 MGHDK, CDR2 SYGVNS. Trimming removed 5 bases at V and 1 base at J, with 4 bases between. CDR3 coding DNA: TGTGCCAGCAGTCCGGGCACAGATACGCAGTATTTT. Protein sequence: CASSPGTDTQYF.

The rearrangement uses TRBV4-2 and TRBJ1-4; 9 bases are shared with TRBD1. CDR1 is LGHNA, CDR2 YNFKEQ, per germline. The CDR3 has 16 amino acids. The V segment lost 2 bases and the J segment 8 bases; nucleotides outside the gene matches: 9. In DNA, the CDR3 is TGTGCCAGCAGCCAATTACAGGGGGCCTCGGGCGAAAAACTGTTTTTT. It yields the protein CASSQLQGASGEKLFF.

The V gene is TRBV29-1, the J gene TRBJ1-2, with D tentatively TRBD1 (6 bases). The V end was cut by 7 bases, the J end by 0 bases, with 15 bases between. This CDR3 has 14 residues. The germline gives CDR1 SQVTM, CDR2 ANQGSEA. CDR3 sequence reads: CSARGDTANYGYTF. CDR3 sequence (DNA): TGCAGCGCCCGAGGGGACACCGCTAACTATGGCTACACCTTC.

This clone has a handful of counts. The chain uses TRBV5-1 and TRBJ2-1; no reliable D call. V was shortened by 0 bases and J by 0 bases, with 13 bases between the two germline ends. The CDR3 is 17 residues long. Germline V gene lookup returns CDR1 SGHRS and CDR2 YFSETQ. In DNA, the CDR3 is TGCGCCAGCAGCTTGGCCCCCAGCGCTAGCTCCTACAATGAGCAGTTCTTC. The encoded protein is CASSLAPSASSYNEQFF.

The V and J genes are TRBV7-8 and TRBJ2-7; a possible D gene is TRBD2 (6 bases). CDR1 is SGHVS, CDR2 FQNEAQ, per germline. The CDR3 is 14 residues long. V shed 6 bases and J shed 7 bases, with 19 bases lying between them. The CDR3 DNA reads TGTGCCAGCAGATCCAATCCGGGAGTGGGAGAGCAGTACTTC. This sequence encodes CASRSNPGVGEQYF.

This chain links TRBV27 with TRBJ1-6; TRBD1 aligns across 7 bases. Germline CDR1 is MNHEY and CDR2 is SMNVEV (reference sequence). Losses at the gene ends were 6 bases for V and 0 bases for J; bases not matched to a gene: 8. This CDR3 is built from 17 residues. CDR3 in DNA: TGTGCCAGCAGACCCGGGACAGACTTCTCCTATAATTCACCCCTCCACTTT. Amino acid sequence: CASRPGTDFSYNSPLHF.

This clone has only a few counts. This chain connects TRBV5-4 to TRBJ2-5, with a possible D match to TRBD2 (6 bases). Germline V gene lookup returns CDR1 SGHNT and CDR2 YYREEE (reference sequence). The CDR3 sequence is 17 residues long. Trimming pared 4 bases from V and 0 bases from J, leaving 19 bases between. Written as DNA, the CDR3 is TGTGCCAGCAGCCTACCCGCGGGCGGAGGGGACCAAGAGACCCAGTACTTC. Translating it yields CASSLPAGGGDQETQYF.

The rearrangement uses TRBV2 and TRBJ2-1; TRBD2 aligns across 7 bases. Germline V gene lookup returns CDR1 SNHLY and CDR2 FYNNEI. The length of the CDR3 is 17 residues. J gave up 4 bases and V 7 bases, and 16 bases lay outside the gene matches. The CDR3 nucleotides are TGTGCCAGCAAAGGACTAGTCGGGAGGAGGGTGTACAATGAGCAGTTCTTC. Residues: CASKGLVGRRVYNEQFF. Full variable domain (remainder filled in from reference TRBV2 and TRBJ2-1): EPEVTQTPSHQVTQMGQEVILRCVPISNHLYFYWYRQILGQKVEFLVSFYNNEISEKSEIFDDQFSVERPDGSNFTLKIRSTKLEDSAMYFCASKGLVGRRVYNEQFFGPGTRLTVL.

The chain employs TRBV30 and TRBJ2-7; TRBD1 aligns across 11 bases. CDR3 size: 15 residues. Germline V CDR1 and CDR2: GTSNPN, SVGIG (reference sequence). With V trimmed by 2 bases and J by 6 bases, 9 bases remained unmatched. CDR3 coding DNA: TGTGCCTGGAGTCGTCGTAAGGGACAGGGGGTCGAGCAGTACTTC. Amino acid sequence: CAWSRRKGQGVEQYF.

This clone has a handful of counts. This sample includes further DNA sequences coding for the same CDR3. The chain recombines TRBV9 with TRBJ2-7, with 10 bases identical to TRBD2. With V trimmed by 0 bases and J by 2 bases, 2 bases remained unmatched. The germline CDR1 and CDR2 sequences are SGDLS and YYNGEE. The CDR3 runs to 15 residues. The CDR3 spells CASSVGLAGAYEQYF. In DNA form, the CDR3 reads TGTGCCAGCAGCGTAGGTCTAGCGGGGGCCTACGAGCAGTACTTC.

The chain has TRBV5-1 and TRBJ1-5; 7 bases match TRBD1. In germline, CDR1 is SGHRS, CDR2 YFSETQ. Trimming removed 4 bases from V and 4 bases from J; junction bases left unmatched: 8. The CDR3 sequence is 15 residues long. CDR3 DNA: TGCGCCAGCAGCCCCCTGACAGGGCTTAATCAGCCCCAGCATTTT. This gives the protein CASSPLTGLNQPQHF.

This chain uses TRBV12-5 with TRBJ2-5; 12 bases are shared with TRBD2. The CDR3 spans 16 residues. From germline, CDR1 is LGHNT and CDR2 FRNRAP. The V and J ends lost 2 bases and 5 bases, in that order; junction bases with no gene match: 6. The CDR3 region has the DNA TGTGCTAGTGGTTTGCCGACTAGCGGGAGTGAGGAGACCCAGTACTTC. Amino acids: CASGLPTSGSEETQYF.

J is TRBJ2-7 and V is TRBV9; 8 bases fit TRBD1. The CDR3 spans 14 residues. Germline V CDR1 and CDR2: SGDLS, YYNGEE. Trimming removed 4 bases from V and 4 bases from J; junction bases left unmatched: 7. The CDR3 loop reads CASSPRGPGYEQYF. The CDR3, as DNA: TGTGCCAGCAGCCCCAGGGGGCCGGGTTACGAGCAGTACTTC.

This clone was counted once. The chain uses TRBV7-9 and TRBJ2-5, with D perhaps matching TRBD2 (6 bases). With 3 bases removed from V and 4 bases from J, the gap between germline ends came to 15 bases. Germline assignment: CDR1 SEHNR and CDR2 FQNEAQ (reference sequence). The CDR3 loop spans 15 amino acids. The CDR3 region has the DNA TGTGCCAGCAGCTTGGGGACTCCAGGAGGAGAGACCCAGTACTTC. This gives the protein CASSLGTPGGETQYF.

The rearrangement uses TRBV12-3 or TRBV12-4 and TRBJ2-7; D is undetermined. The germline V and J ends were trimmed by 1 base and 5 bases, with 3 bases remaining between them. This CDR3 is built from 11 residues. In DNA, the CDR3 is TGTGCCAGCAGTTTAGGTAACGAGCAGTACTTC. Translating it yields CASSLGNEQYF.

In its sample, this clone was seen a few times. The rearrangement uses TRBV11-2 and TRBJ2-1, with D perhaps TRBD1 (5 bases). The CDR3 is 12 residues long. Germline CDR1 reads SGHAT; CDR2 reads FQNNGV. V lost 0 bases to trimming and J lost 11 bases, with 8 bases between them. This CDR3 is CASSLDHRKQFF. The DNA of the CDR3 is TGTGCCAGCAGCTTAGATCACAGGAAGCAGTTCTTC.

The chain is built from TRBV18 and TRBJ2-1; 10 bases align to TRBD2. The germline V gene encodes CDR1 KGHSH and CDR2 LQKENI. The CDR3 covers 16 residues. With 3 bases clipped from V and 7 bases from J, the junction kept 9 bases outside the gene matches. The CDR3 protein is CASSPPGTSALNEQFF. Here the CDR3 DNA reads TGTGCCAGCTCACCTCCGGGGACTAGCGCCCTTAATGAGCAGTTCTTC.

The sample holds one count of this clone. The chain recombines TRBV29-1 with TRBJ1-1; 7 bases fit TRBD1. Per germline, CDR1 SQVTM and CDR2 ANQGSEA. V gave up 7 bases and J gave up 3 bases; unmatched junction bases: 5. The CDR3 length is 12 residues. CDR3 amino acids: CSARDSHTEAFF. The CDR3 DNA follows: TGCAGCGCCCGGGACAGCCACACTGAAGCTTTCTTT. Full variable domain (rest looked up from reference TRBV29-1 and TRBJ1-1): SAVISQKPSRDICQRGTSLTIQCQVDSQVTMMFWYRQQPGQSLTLIATANQGSEATYESGFVIDKFPISRPNLTFSTLTVSNMSPEDSSIYLCSARDSHTEAFFGQGTRLTVV.

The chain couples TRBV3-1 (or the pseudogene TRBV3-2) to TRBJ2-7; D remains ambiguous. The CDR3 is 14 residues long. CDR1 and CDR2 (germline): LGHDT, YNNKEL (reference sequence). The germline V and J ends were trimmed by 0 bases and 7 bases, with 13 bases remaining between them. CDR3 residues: CASSQDPHTREQYF. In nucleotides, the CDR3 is TGTGCCAGCAGCCAAGATCCCCACACGAGGGAGCAGTACTTC.

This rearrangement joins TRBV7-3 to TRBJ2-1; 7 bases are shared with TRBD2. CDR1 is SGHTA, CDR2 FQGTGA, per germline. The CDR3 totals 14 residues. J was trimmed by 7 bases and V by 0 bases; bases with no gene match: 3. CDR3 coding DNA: TGTGCCAGCAGCTTAACGGGAGGGGAAAATGAGCAGTTCTTC. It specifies CASSLTGGENEQFF. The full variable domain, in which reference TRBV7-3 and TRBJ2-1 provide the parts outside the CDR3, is GAGVSQTPSNKVTEKGKYVELRCDPISGHTALYWYRQSLGQGPEFLIYFQGTGAADDSGLPNDRFFAVRPEGSVSTLKIQRTERGDSAVYLCASSLTGGENEQFFGPGTRLTVL.

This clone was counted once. The CDR3 sequence is CASSSNPLAGGPRNEQFF. The DNA of the CDR3 is TGTGCCAGCAGCTCTAACCCTTTAGCGGGAGGGCCGCGGAATGAGCAGTTCTTC. This sequence joins TRBV7-9 and TRBJ2-1, with 11 bases that match TRBD2. V lost 4 bases and J lost 7; bases outside the gene matches: 15. This CDR3 contains 18 residues. Germline assignment: CDR1 SEHNR and CDR2 FQNEAQ (reference sequence).